Listed below are T cell receptor beta chains from one sample, sequenced in a study of blood T cell repertoires in COVID-19. Sequencing used immunoSEQ multiplex PCR; TCRdb keeps in-frame clones, though not all of them. The sample contains 55,000 to 75,000 clones, around 70% of which appear only once. Sequencing used peripheral blood. These TCRs come from a man in his 60s with acute or convalescent COVID-19. Each CDR3 is given with its conserved first and last residue. A D gene is named only where the DNA matches it firmly. Part of the rows lack a size; the others show once, few, many or a class for expanded clones.

D gene	J gene	clone size	V gene	CDR3 protein	CDR3 DNA
-	TRBJ1-2	-	TRBV2	CASKWGANYGYTF	TGTGCCAGCAAGTGGGGCGCGAACTATGGCTACACCTTC
TRBD2	TRBJ2-5	-	TRBV19	CASAGGQETQYF	TGTGCCAGCGCGGGGGGCCAAGAGACCCAGTACTTC
-	TRBJ1-5	-	TRBV30	CASAQGSDQPQHF	TGTGCCTCCGCCCAGGGATCCGATCAGCCCCAGCATTTT
-	TRBJ2-5	-	TRBV3-1/TRBV3-2	CASSQVVVWGRETQYF	TGTGCCAGCAGCCAAGTGGTCGTCTGGGGCCGGGAGACCCAGTACTTC
TRBD1	TRBJ2-5	-	TRBV24-1	CATTGTGGGETQYF	TGTGCCACCACCGGGACAGGGGGGGGAGAGACCCAGTACTTC
TRBD2	TRBJ2-7	-	TRBV6-1	CASSESAGGPLERYEQYF	TGTGCCAGCAGTGAGTCGGCGGGAGGGCCCCTTGAACGCTACGAGCAGTACTTC
TRBD1	TRBJ1-1	-	TRBV7-3	CASSETGGEAFF	TGTGCCAGCAGCGAGACAGGGGGAGAAGCTTTCTTT
-	TRBJ2-5	-	TRBV5-4	CASSDRYQETQYF	TGTGCCAGCAGCGACAGGTACCAAGAGACCCAGTACTTC
TRBD2	TRBJ2-5	many	TRBV7-2	CASMRERGGRQETQYF	TGTGCCAGCATGAGGGAGCGGGGAGGGCGGCAGGAGACCCAGTACTTC
TRBD1	TRBJ1-5	-	TRBV19	CASRGAGTGENSNQPQHF	TGTGCCAGTAGGGGAGCCGGGACAGGGGAGAATAGCAATCAGCCCCAGCATTTT
TRBD1	TRBJ1-2	-	TRBV28	CASSSLIGQGQYGYTF	TGTGCCAGCAGTTCCCTCATTGGACAGGGACAGTATGGCTACACCTTC
-	TRBJ1-5	few	TRBV6-6	CASKMWEGSNQPQHF	TGTGCCAGCAAGATGTGGGAGGGAAGCAATCAGCCCCAGCATTTT
TRBD2	TRBJ2-1	-	TRBV27	CASSLSMLAGGQHNLYNEQFF	TGTGCCAGCAGTTTATCGATGCTAGCGGGGGGGCAACATAATCTCTACAATGAGCAGTTCTTC
-	TRBJ1-2	once	TRBV19	CASSIVEGSSGGYTF	TGTGCCAGTAGTATAGTCGAGGGTAGCAGCGGTGGCTACACCTTC
-	TRBJ1-1	many	TRBV24-1	CATSDLEGTEAFF	TGTGCCACCAGTGATTTGGAGGGCACTGAAGCTTTCTTT
TRBD2	TRBJ2-3	few	TRBV18	CASSVQSPGLAGGRPDTQYF	TGTGCCAGCTCCGTACAAAGTCCTGGACTAGCGGGAGGGCGACCAGATACGCAGTATTTT